The 18 T cell receptor beta chains reported below all come from one sample, sequenced in a study of siplizumab effects on memory and regulatory T cells. Sequenced by immunoSEQ multiplex PCR; TCRdb stores in-frame clones only, minus some. The sample lists 97,000 or so clones; roughly nine tenths were seen once. Material: CD4+ T cells sorted from blood. The receptors were gathered from a human donor in good health.

The chain is built from TRBV5-1 and TRBJ2-1, with 7 bases fitting TRBD1. The V gene end was trimmed by 4 bases and the J gene end by 2 bases; junction bases not matched to a gene: 21. The CDR3 is 20 amino acids. The germline V gene has CDR1 SGHRS and CDR2 YFSETQ. In DNA form, the CDR3 reads TGCGCCAGCAGCCAGGGACAGCTCCGGTACAGTCCCCCCACCTACAATGAGCAGTTCTTC. Translating it yields CASSQGQLRYSPPTYNEQFF.

The rearrangement uses TRBV7-2 and TRBJ1-5; a weak D match, TRBD1 (5 bases). Germline V CDR1 and CDR2: SGHTA, FQGNSA. The V end lost 2 bases, the J end lost 5 bases, and 19 bases lay between the germline ends. The CDR3 sequence is 17 residues long. CDR3 in DNA: TGTGCCAGCAGCTTAAGCTCGGTGAACAGGTTTGATCAGCCCCAGCATTTT. Its translation: CASSLSSVNRFDQPQHF. Together with reference TRBV7-2 and TRBJ1-5, the CDR3 gives the full variable domain: GAGVSQSPSNKVTEKGKDVELRCDPISGHTALYWYRQSLGQGLEFLIYFQGNSAPDKSGLPSDRFSAERTGGSVSTLTIQRTQQEDSAVYLCASSLSSVNRFDQPQHFGDGTRLSIL.

This clone has a count of ten or more. This chain connects TRBV28 to TRBJ1-1; D gene unclear. The ends were cut back, 2 bases at V and 0 bases at J, with 4 bases in the middle. Germline lookup yields CDR1 MDHEN and CDR2 SYDVKM. The CDR3 has 13 residues. CDR3 region: CASSLDVNTEAFF. CDR3 DNA sequence: TGTGCCAGCAGTTTAGATGTGAACACTGAAGCTTTCTTT.

This chain connects TRBV6-6 to TRBJ1-3; D remains ambiguous. V lost 7 bases, J lost 0 bases, and 13 bases lay in between. The CDR3 runs to 15 residues. Germline loops: CDR1 MNHNY, CDR2 SVGAGI (reference sequence). As DNA, the CDR3 is TGTGCCAGCACCTTAGACAAGAGCTCTGGAAACACCATATATTTT. Translation gives CASTLDKSSGNTIYF.

The chain couples TRBV21-1 to TRBJ2-7; the table assigns TRBD1, which was not confirmed against the DNA. TRBV21-1 is labeled a pseudogene. The CDR3 has 14 amino acids. The CDR3, as DNA: TGTGCCAGCAGCAAAAGACAGGGACCCTACGAGCAGTACTTC. Translating gives CASSKRQGPYEQYF.

Only one count was recorded for this clone. This rearrangement joins TRBV6-4 to TRBJ2-7; perhaps TRBD1 as D (6 bases). The germline V gene encodes CDR1 MRHNA and CDR2 SNTAGT. The V gene lost 6 bases and the J gene lost 0 bases, with 15 bases spanning the gap. The CDR3 length is 15 residues. The DNA for the CDR3 is TGTGCCAGCAGACACGACAGGCACACCTCCTACGAGCAGTACTTC. It specifies CASRHDRHTSYEQYF.

CDR3 amino acids: CASSYRSGRFSYEQYF. CDR3 DNA sequence: TGTGCCAGCAGTTACCGAAGCGGGAGGTTCTCCTACGAGCAGTACTTC. This chain uses TRBV6-6 with TRBJ2-7; 9 positions match TRBD2. Germline CDR1 MNHNY, CDR2 SVGAGI (reference sequence). This CDR3 region has 16 residues. J gave up 0 bases and V 2 bases, and 5 bases lay outside the gene matches.

The chain employs TRBV7-3 and TRBJ2-5; unclear D gene. This CDR3 has 16 residues. The V gene's germline CDR1 is SGHTA and CDR2 FQGTGA. Trimming left V 4 bases short and J 4 bases short, with 19 bases between. DNA of the CDR3: TGTGCCAGCAGCTCCCGGGTGGTTCCGGCCGGAGAGACCCAGTACTTC. It yields the protein CASSSRVVPAGETQYF.

This chain links TRBV27 with TRBJ2-4; TRBD1 might be the D (5 bases). Trimming left V 6 bases short and J 0 bases short, with 15 bases between. The length of the CDR3 is 16 residues. Per the germline V gene, CDR1 is MNHEY and CDR2 is SMNVEV (reference sequence). The CDR3 is CASSQGGQLAKNIQYF. The CDR3 DNA reads TGTGCCAGCAGCCAGGGCGGACAACTAGCCAAAAACATTCAGTACTTC.

J is TRBJ1-2 and V is TRBV2; D call uncertain. Trimming removed 8 bases from V and 7 bases from J, with 11 bases in between. Germline V gene lookup returns CDR1 SNHLY and CDR2 FYNNEI. The CDR3 has 11 amino acids. CDR3 protein: CASSSAGGYTF. DNA for the CDR3: TGTGCCAGCTCCTCGGCGGGTGGCTACACCTTC.

This chain links TRBV11-2 with TRBJ2-2, with 10 bases matching TRBD2. CDR3 length equals 17 residues. Per germline, CDR1 SGHAT and CDR2 FQNNGV. The junction had 7 bases not matched to a gene; V was cut back by 0 bases and J by 6 bases. In DNA, the CDR3 is TGTGCCAGCAGCTTAGAGTTTCTACTAGCGGGGCCCGGGGAGCTGTTTTTT. It encodes CASSLEFLLAGPGELFF.

V usage is TRBV6-5 and J usage is TRBJ2-1; D tentatively fits TRBD1 or TRBD2 (5 bases each). The V and J ends lost 6 bases and 3 bases respectively, with 12 bases between them. The germline gives CDR1 MNHEY, CDR2 SVGAGI. The CDR3 sequence is 14 residues long. In nucleotides, the CDR3 is TGTGCCAGCAGCAACCGGGGCCACTACAATGAGCAGTTCTTC. The encoded protein is CASSNRGHYNEQFF.

This chain links TRBV5-1 with TRBJ2-7; the match to TRBD2 covers 11 bases. CDR1 SGHRS and CDR2 YFSETQ come from the germline V gene. Germline trimming cut 4 bases from V and 2 bases from J; bases unmatched to any gene: 5. CDR3 length: 15 amino acids. The CDR3 DNA reads TGCGCCAGCAGCATGAGGGGACTAGCGGCCTACGAGCAGTACTTC. The encoded protein is CASSMRGLAAYEQYF.

The chain has TRBV14 and TRBJ2-5, with TRBD1 matching 7 bases. Germline V gives CDR1 SGHDN, CDR2 FVKESK. The CDR3 contains 13 residues. J was trimmed by 14 bases and V by 1 base; bases with no gene match: 10. CDR3 sequence: CASSQALQGQSYF. CDR3 coding DNA: TGTGCCAGCAGCCAAGCCTTACAGGGGCAATCCTACTTC.

The chain is built from TRBV10-1 and TRBJ2-3, with 8 bases identical to TRBD2. Looked up from germline, CDR1 is WNHNN and CDR2 is SYGVQD (reference sequence). The CDR3 extends over 16 amino acids. V was clipped by 3 bases and J by 9 bases; unmatched bases: 14. CDR3 protein: CASSELIAGPSGTQYF. In DNA form, the CDR3 reads TGCGCCAGCAGTGAACTTATAGCGGGGCCTTCCGGGACGCAGTATTTT.

The chain joins TRBV7-3 to TRBJ2-2; 13 bases are a match to TRBD2. Germline V lookup: CDR1 SGHTA, CDR2 FQGTGA. J was trimmed by 5 bases and V by 4 bases; bases with no gene match: 4. The length of the CDR3 is 16 residues. CDR3 protein: CASSSGLAGTTGELFF. Here the CDR3 DNA reads TGTGCCAGCAGCTCGGGACTAGCGGGAACGACCGGGGAGCTGTTTTTT.

V gene TRBV5-4 combines with J gene TRBJ1-3; perhaps TRBD1 as D (6 bases). CDR1 is SGHNT, CDR2 YYREEE, per germline (reference sequence). Trimming pared 3 bases from V and 2 bases from J, leaving 12 bases between. The CDR3 runs to 15 residues. The CDR3 bases are TGTGCCAGCAGCTCCTACAGGGCCACTGGAAACACCATATATTTT. Its translation: CASSSYRATGNTIYF.

The rearrangement joins TRBV6-9 to TRBJ2-7; 11 nucleotides align to TRBD2. From germline, CDR1 is MNHGY and CDR2 SVAAGI. The CDR3 consists of 15 residues. J gave up 6 bases and V 7 bases, and 11 bases lay outside the gene matches. The chain's CDR3 is CASIDGLAGGLEQYF. The CDR3 nucleotides are TGTGCCAGCATTGATGGGCTAGCGGGAGGACTCGAGCAGTACTTC.